These T cell receptor beta chains were read from a single sample in a study of T cells after yellow fever vaccination. TCRdb reanalysed the 5' RACE reads using MiXCR and keeps one entry per CDR3 protein. The repertoire holds some 320,000 distinct CDR3 sequences, 3.5% to 4.5% seen once, with just under 20% in the top ten. Specimen: PBMCs, collected 15 days after the yellow fever booster vaccination. These receptors all come from a man aged 18 to 30 who received the YFV17D yellow fever vaccine. CDR3s include the opening cysteine and the closing phenylalanine or tryptophan. Fields, in order: clone size, J gene, V gene, D gene, CDR3 DNA, CDR3 protein. A D gene is named only where the DNA matches it firmly. Rows give clone size only sometimes, using once, few, many, or a class for an expanded clone.

>many|TRBJ2-2|TRBV5-1|TRBD2
TGCGCCAGCAGCCGTAGCGGGGTGAACACCGGGGAGCTGTTTTTT
CASSRSGVNTGELFF
>-|TRBJ1-1|TRBV5-1|-
TGCGCCAGCAGCGATAGAGCAGGGGAAGCTTTCTTT
CASSDRAGEAFF
>-|TRBJ2-2|TRBV12-3/TRBV12-4|-
TGTGCCAGCAGTTTACTAGCGAGGACCGGGGAGCTGTTTTTT
CASSLLARTGELFF
>-|TRBJ1-1|TRBV7-2|-
TGTGCCAGCAGCCACGCCGGGAGAGTCACTGAAGCTTTCTTT
CASSHAGRVTEAFF
>few|TRBJ2-4|TRBV11-2|TRBD2
TGTGCCAGCAGTACGGGGACTAGCGGGGGAATTAGAAACATTCAGTACTTC
CASSTGTSGGIRNIQYF
>many|TRBJ2-1|TRBV12-3/TRBV12-4|-
TGTGCCAGCAATTCCCCCGATCAGGGCCGGACGGTCTTC
CASNSPDQGRTVF
>few|TRBJ2-7|TRBV7-8|TRBD2
TGTGCCAGCAGCTTTAGCGGGGGGGCCGACGAGCAGTACTTC
CASSFSGGADEQYF
>many|TRBJ1-6|TRBV10-3|TRBD1
TGTGCCATCAGTGGTGGGACAGGGAACTCACCCCTCCACTTT
CAISGGTGNSPLHF
>-|TRBJ2-5|TRBV5-1|TRBD2
TGCGCCAGCAGCCAACTAGCGGGGGAACAAGAGACCCAGTACTTC
CASSQLAGEQETQYF
>few|TRBJ1-1|TRBV20-1|-
TGCAGTGCTAGAATCGGGGGCCCACTGACTGAAGCTTTCTTT
CSARIGGPLTEAFF
>many|TRBJ1-5|TRBV20-1|-
TGCAGTGCCGTCCGGGACAGCAATCAGCCCCAGCATTTT
CSAVRDSNQPQHF
>many|TRBJ2-1|TRBV21-1|-
TGTGCCAGCAGCAAAGCCGGAAGCCGTGATGAGCAGTTCTTC
CASSKAGSRDEQFF
>many|TRBJ1-2|TRBV29-1|TRBD1
TGCAGCGCAACAGGGGCATCTGGCTACACCTTC
CSATGASGYTF